A selection of T cell receptor beta chains follows, all from one sample in a study of cytomegalovirus exposure and HLA in healthy donors. Sequencing used immunoSEQ multiplex PCR; TCRdb keeps in-frame clones, though not all of them. The profile shows 70,000 to 90,000 clones, approximately 70% of them singletons. The specimen sequenced was PBMCs. These receptors were obtained from a man in his fifties or sixties in good health and CMV-seropositive. Each CDR3 is given with its conserved first and last residue. A D gene is named only where the DNA matches it firmly. Only some rows state a clone size, as once, few, many or a class for expanded clones.

j_call d_call v_call clone_size cdr3_aa cdr3_nt
TRBJ2-2 NA TRBV2 NA CASGLLNTGELFF TGTGCCAGCGGGCTACTGAACACCGGGGAGCTGTTTTTT
TRBJ1-4 TRBD1 TRBV7-9 NA CASSLGWTGYNEKLFF TGTGCCAGCAGCTTAGGATGGACAGGGTATAATGAAAAACTGTTTTTT
TRBJ1-6 NA TRBV7-3 NA CASSSQGNSPLHF TGTGCCAGCAGCTCACAGGGAAATTCACCCCTCCACTTT
TRBJ1-4 NA TRBV7-2 NA CASSLGDEKLFF TGTGCCAGCAGCTTGGGCGATGAAAAACTGTTTTTT
TRBJ1-5 TRBD1 TRBV19 NA CASSIVTGGSYSNQPQHF TGTGCCAGTAGTATTGTGACAGGGGGGTCTTATAGCAATCAGCCCCAGCATTTT
TRBJ1-4 NA TRBV4-2 NA CASSQRLATNEKLFF TGTGCCAGCAGCCAGAGACTAGCGACTAATGAAAAACTGTTTTTT
TRBJ2-7 TRBD2 TRBV28 few CASSYRSSEGLPVYEQYF TGTGCCAGCAGCTATCGCAGCAGCGAGGGACTACCTGTCTACGAGCAGTACTTC
TRBJ1-1 NA TRBV7-9 once CSSSLGLQNTEAFF TGTTCCAGCAGCCTGGGACTCCAGAACACTGAAGCTTTCTTT
TRBJ2-1 NA TRBV29-1 NA CSVALTRHGTYNEQFF TGCAGCGTTGCCCTTACTCGGCATGGGACTTACAATGAGCAGTTCTTC
TRBJ1-5 TRBD1 TRBV2 NA CASSGSQGAWSNQPQHF TGTGCCAGCAGCGGTTCACAGGGGGCGTGGAGCAATCAGCCCCAGCATTTT
TRBJ2-5 NA TRBV4-3 NA CASSQARSQEAQYF TGCGCCAGCAGCCAAGCGAGGAGCCAAGAGGCCCAGTACTTC
TRBJ2-2 TRBD2 TRBV7-7 NA CASSKASGGSAGELFF TGTGCCAGCAGCAAAGCTAGCGGGGGGTCGGCTGGGGAGCTGTTTTTT
TRBJ2-7 TRBD1 TRBV28 NA CASSMTGVYEQYF TGTGCCAGCAGTATGACAGGGGTTTACGAGCAGTACTTC
TRBJ2-7 NA TRBV27 NA CASSSSTGKFEQYF TGTGCCAGCAGTTCTAGCACAGGGAAATTTGAGCAGTACTTC
TRBJ1-4 NA TRBV7-2 NA CASSFSVGFTEKLFF TGTGCCAGCAGCTTTAGCGTAGGGTTCACCGAAAAACTGTTTTTT
TRBJ2-7 NA TRBV7-2 once CASSLAGASAYEQYF TGTGCCAGCAGCTTAGCGGGGGCAAGCGCCTACGAGCAGTACTTC